A selection of T cell receptor beta chains follows, all from one sample in a study of T cell responses to AZD1222 COVID-19 vaccine. Using immunoSEQ multiplex PCR, the repertoire was profiled, and TCRdb retains in-frame clones only, with some absent. The table records 110,000 to 150,000 clones, roughly 93% of them present only once. The sample here was peripheral blood, taken after recovery from COVID-19. Source of these receptors: an adult who had recovered from COVID-19. The CDR3 runs from the conserved cysteine through the conserved F or W. The order of the fields is J gene, clone size, D gene, V gene, CDR3 DNA, CDR3 protein. The D gene is left open where the match is weak. For some rows the clone size is stated as once, few or many, or as a class when expanded; others skip it.

TRBJ2-3 - - TRBV5-5 TGTGCCAGCTGGAGGGGTACAGATACGCAGTATTTT CASWRGTDTQYF
TRBJ2-7 - TRBD2 TRBV19 TGTGCCAGTAGTGACCCCGGGACTAGCGGAACCTACGAGCAGTACTTC CASSDPGTSGTYEQYF
TRBJ2-1 - - TRBV19 TGTGCCAGTAGTATGGGCAGAGACAATGAGCAGTTCTTC CASSMGRDNEQFF
TRBJ2-2 - - TRBV7-8 TGTGCCAGCAGCGAACCCGGCACCCCCGTACGTTCGTCCTGGGAGCTGTTTTTT CASSEPGTPVRSSWELFF
TRBJ2-7 once - TRBV11-2 TGTGCCAGCAGCTTAGATCCTGGTGTCTCCTACGAGCAGTACTTC CASSLDPGVSYEQYF
TRBJ2-1 - - TRBV7-8 TGTGCCAGCAGCTTAGTTCCCTCGGGAGTCGGGAATGAGCAGTTCTTC CASSLVPSGVGNEQFF
TRBJ1-3 - - TRBV27 TGTGCCAGCAGTCCCTTCAGTCTAGCGATTGGAAACACCATATATTTT CASSPFSLAIGNTIYF
TRBJ2-7 - - TRBV27 TGTGCCAGCAGTCCTGGTGAAGGGTCCTCCTACGAGCAGTACTTC CASSPGEGSSYEQYF
TRBJ1-4 - - TRBV5-4 TGTGCCAGCAGCCAGGACAGTTCTAATGAAAAACTGTTTTTT CASSQDSSNEKLFF
TRBJ2-3 - - TRBV28 TGTGCCAGCAGTTTACAGGCGGATAGCACAGATACGCAGTATTTT CASSLQADSTDTQYF
TRBJ1-1 - TRBD1 TRBV28 TGTGCCAGCAGTTTACGAGGGACAGCGAACACTGAAGCTTTCTTT CASSLRGTANTEAFF
TRBJ1-1 - - TRBV6-5 TGTGCCACCCATCCCGGGGGACCGCACACTGAAGCTTTCTTT CATHPGGPHTEAFF
TRBJ2-5 once - TRBV6-4 TGTGCCAGCAGTGCCCCGGGGGGCGTCGTTGAGACCCAGTACTTC CASSAPGGVVETQYF
TRBJ2-3 once - TRBV7-8 TGTGCCAGCACCAGGACAGACTCTTTCACAGATACGCAGTATTTT CASTRTDSFTDTQYF
TRBJ1-5 - - TRBV15 TGTGCCACCAGCTTTAGGGGACTGCTCAATCAGCCCCAGCATTTT CATSFRGLLNQPQHF
TRBJ2-2 - - TRBV14 TGTGCCAGCACCCTAAAGACGGGTACCGGGGAGCTGTTTTTT CASTLKTGTGELFF
TRBJ2-3 - - TRBV3-1/TRBV3-2 TGTGCCAGCAGCCTATCCGGGTCCCAGGCAGATACGCAGTATTTT CASSLSGSQADTQYF
TRBJ1-2 - - TRBV6-5 TGTGCCAGCAGTTACTCTTTTCTCGGGGAGGCCTATGGCTACACCTTC CASSYSFLGEAYGYTF
TRBJ2-5 once - TRBV7-3 TGTGCCAGCAGCTTAGGTAGCGGTCGGCAAGAGACCCAGTACTTC CASSLGSGRQETQYF
TRBJ1-5 - TRBD1 TRBV11-3 TGTGCCAGCACCTCGACAGGGACTGAGAGCAATCAGCCCCAGCATTTT CASTSTGTESNQPQHF
TRBJ2-1 - TRBD2 TRBV7-2 TGTGCCAGCAGCTTACCTCGAATAGGACTAGCGGGAAGAAAGAATGAGCAGTTCTTC CASSLPRIGLAGRKNEQFF
TRBJ2-3 - TRBD2 TRBV18 TGTGCCAGCTCCGTCACTAGCGGGAGTCGAACAGATACGCAGTATTTT CASSVTSGSRTDTQYF
TRBJ2-7 - TRBD1 TRBV5-1 TGCGCCAGCAGCTCGCCCCCTGGGACAGGGCGCGACTACGAGCAGTACTTC CASSSPPGTGRDYEQYF
TRBJ1-2 - TRBD1 TRBV27 TGTGCCAGCAGTTCGTTGGACAGGGATACGAGGGGCTACACCTTC CASSSLDRDTRGYTF
TRBJ2-7 - - TRBV28 TGTGCCAGCAGACTAGCCGACTCCTACGAGCAGTACTTC CASRLADSYEQYF
TRBJ1-4 - TRBD1 TRBV28 TGTGCCAGCAGTTCGGTTCCCGGGACAGGGGAAAAACTGTTTTTT CASSSVPGTGEKLFF
TRBJ2-5 - - TRBV19 TGTGCCAGTAGTACCAGGCTTAACCAAGAGACCCAGTACTTC CASSTRLNQETQYF
TRBJ1-1 - - TRBV25-1 TGTGCCAGCAGGCGGGGGGGCTACACTGAAGCTTTCTTT CASRRGGYTEAFF
TRBJ2-7 - - TRBV6-6 TGTGCCAGCAGGGAGGCTGGTTTCTCCTACGAGCAGTACTTC CASREAGFSYEQYF
TRBJ1-1 - - TRBV9 TGTGCCAGCAGCGAGGGGGTAATGAACACTGAAGCTTTCTTT CASSEGVMNTEAFF
TRBJ2-5 - - TRBV5-5 TGTGCCAGCAGCTTCGGGGAGCAAGAGACCCAGTACTTC CASSFGEQETQYF